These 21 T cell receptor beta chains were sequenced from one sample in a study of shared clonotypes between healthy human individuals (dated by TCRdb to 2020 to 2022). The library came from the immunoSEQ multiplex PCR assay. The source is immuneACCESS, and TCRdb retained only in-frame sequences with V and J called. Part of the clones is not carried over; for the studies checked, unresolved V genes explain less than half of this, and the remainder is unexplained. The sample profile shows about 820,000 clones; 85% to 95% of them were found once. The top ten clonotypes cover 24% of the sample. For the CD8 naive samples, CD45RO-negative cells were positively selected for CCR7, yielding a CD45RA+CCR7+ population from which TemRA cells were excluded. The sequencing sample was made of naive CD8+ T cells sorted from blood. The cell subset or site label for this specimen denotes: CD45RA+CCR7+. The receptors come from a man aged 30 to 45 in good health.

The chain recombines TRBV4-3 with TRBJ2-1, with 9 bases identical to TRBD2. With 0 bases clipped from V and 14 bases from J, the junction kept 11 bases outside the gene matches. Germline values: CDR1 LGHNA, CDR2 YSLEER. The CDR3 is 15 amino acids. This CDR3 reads CASSQDPGVSGRKFF. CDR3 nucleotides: TGCGCCAGCAGCCAAGACCCCGGGGTTAGCGGGAGAAAGTTCTTC.

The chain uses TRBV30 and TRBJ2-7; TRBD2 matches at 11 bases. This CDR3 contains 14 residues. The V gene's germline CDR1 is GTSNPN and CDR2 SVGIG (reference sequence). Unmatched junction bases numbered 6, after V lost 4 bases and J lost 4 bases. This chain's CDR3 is CAWNLAGGGYEQYF. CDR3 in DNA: TGTGCCTGGAACCTAGCGGGAGGAGGATACGAGCAGTACTTC.

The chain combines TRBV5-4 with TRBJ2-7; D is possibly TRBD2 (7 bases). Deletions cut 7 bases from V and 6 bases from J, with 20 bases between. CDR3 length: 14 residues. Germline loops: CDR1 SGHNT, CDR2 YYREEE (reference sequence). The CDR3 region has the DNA TGTGCCAGCGTTGGGGAGGGCCAAGGGGGCGAGCAGTACTTC. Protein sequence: CASVGEGQGGEQYF.

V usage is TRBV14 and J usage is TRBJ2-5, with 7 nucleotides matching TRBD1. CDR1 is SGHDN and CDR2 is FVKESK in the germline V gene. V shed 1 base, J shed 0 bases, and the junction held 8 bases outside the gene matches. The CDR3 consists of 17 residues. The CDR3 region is CASSQALPGTDQETQYF. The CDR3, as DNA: TGTGCCAGCAGCCAAGCCCTCCCCGGGACAGACCAAGAGACCCAGTACTTC.

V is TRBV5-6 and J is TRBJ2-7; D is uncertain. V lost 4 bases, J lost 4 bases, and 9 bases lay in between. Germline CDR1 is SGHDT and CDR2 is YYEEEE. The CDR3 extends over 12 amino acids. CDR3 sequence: CASSPNGYEQYF. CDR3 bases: TGTGCCAGCAGCCCCAACGGTTACGAGCAGTACTTC.

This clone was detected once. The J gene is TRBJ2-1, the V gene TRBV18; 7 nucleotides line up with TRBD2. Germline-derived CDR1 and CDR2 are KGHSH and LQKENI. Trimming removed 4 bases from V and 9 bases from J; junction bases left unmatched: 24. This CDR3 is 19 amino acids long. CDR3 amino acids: CASSRRVVSSGTPQGEQFF. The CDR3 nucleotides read TGTGCCAGCTCACGACGGGTAGTGTCCAGCGGGACTCCCCAGGGTGAGCAGTTCTTC.

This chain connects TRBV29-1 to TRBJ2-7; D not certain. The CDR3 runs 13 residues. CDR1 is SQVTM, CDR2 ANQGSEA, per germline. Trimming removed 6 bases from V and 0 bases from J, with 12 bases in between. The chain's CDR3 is CSVVRPNSYEQYF. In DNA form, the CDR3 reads TGCAGCGTCGTGCGGCCTAACTCCTACGAGCAGTACTTC.

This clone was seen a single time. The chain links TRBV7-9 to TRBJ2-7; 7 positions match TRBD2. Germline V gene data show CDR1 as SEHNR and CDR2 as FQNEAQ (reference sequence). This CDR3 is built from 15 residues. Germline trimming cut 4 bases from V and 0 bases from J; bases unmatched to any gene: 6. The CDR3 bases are TGTGCCAGCAGCTCGGTAGCGGGCCTCTCCTACGAGCAGTACTTC. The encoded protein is CASSSVAGLSYEQYF. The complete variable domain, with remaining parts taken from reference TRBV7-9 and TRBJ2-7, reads DTGVSQNPRHKITKRGQNVTFRCDPISEHNRLYWYRQTLGQGPEFLTYFQNEAQLEKSRLLSDRFSAERPKGSFSTLEIQRTEQGDSAMYLCASSSVAGLSYEQYFGPGTRLTVT.

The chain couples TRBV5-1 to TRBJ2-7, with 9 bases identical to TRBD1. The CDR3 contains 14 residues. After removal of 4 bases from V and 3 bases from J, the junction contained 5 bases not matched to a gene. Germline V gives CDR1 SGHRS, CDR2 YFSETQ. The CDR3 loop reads CASSHGTGNYEQYF. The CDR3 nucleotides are TGCGCCAGCAGCCATGGGACAGGGAACTACGAGCAGTACTTC.

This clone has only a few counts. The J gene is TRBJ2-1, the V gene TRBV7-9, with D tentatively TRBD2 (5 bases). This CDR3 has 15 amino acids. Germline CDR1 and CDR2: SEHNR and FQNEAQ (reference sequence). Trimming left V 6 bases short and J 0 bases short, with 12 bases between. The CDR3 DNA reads TGTGCCAGCAGGCATAGCGAAAGCTCCTACAATGAGCAGTTCTTC. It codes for CASRHSESSYNEQFF.

CDR3 DNA: TGTGCCAGCAGTTTATTTGCGGGAGGGTACTACGAGCAGTACTTC. It specifies CASSLFAGGYYEQYF. The rearrangement joins TRBV28 to TRBJ2-7; 9 positions agree with TRBD2. CDR3 length equals 15 residues. Trimming at V came to 1 base and at J to 3 bases, leaving 4 bases not matched to a gene. Per germline, CDR1 MDHEN and CDR2 SYDVKM.

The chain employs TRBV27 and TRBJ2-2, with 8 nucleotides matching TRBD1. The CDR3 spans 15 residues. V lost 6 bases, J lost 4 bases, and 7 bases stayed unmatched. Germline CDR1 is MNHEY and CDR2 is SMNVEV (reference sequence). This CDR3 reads CASSLRGLSTGELFF. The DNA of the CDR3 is TGTGCCAGCAGCCTCAGGGGGCTCAGCACCGGGGAGCTGTTTTTT.

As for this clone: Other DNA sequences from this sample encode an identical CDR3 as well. The CDR3 coding sequence is TGTGCCAGCAGTTTATTGAGGGCAGGGGGCACAGATACGCAGTATTTT. Protein sequence: CASSLLRAGGTDTQYF. The chain uses TRBV27 and TRBJ2-3; a weak D match, TRBD1 (6 bases). CDR1 and CDR2 (germline): MNHEY, SMNVEV (reference sequence). V shed 1 base and J shed 1 base, with 12 bases lying between them. CDR3 length: 16 residues.

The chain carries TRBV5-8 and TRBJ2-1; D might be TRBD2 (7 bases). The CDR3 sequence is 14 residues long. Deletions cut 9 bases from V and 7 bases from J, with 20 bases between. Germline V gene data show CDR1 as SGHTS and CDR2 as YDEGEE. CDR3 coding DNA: TGTGCCACCCAGGGGACTACCCTTGTGAATGAGCAGTTCTTC. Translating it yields CATQGTTLVNEQFF.

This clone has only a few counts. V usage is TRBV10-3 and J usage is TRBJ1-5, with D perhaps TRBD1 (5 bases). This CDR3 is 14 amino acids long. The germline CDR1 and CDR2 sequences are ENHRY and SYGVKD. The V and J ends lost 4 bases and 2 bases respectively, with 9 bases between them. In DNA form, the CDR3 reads TGTGCCATCAGTGGGGCGGGGGGCAATCAGCCCCAGCATTTT. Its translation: CAISGAGGNQPQHF.

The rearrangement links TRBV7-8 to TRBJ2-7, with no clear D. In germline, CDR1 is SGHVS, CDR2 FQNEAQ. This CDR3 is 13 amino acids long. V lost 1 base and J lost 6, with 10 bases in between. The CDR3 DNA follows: TGTGCCAGCAGCTTAGGCCACCTCAGCGAGCAGTACTTC. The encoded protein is CASSLGHLSEQYF.

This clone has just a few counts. The CDR3 loop reads CASTNRVRPYEQYF. DNA for the CDR3: TGTGCCAGCACCAACCGAGTACGGCCCTACGAGCAGTACTTC. The chain combines TRBV7-9 with TRBJ2-7; D unclear. In germline, CDR1 is SEHNR, CDR2 FQNEAQ (reference sequence). V dropped 7 bases and J dropped 2 bases, with 15 bases sitting between them. This CDR3 has 14 residues.

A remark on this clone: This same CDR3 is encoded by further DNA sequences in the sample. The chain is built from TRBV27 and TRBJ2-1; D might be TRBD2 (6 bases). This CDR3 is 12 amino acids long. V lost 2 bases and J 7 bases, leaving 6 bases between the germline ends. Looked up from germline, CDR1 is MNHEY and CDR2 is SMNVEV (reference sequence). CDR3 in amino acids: CASSLGGNEQFF. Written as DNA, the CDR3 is TGTGCCAGCAGTTTAGGGGGGAATGAGCAGTTCTTC.

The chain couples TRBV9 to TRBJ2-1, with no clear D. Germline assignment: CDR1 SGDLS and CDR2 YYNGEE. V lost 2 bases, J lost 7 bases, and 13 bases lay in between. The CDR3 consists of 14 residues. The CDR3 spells CASSVGRSDNEQFF. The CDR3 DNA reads TGTGCCAGCAGCGTCGGGCGGAGCGATAATGAGCAGTTCTTC.

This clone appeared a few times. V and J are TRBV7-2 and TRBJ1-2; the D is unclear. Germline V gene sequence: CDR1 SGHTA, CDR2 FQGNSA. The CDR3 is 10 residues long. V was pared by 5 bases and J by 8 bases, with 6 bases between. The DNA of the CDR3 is TGTGCCAGCAGCCCACGGGGCTACACCTTC. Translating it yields CASSPRGYTF.

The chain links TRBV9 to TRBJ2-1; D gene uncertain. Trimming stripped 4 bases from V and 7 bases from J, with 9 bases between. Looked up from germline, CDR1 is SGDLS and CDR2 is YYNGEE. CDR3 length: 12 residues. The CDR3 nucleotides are TGTGCCAGCAGCACCCTGCCGAATGAGCAGTTCTTC. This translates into CASSTLPNEQFF.